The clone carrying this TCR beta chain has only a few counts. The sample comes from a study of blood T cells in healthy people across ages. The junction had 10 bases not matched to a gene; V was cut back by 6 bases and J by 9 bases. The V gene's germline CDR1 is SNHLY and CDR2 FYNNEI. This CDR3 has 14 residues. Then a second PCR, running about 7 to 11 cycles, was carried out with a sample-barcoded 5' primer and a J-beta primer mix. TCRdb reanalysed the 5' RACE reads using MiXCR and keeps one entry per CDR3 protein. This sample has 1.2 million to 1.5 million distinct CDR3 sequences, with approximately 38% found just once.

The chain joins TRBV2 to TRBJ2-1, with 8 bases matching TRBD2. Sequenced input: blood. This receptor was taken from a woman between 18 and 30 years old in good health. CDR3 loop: CASRAGGFFGEQFF. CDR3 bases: TGTGCCAGCAGGGCGGGAGGCTTTTTTGGTGAGCAGTTCTTC.